One and the same sample provided the 14 T cell receptor beta chains below, sequenced in a study of identical twins. TCRdb re-called the 5' RACE reads with MiXCR, one entry per CDR3 protein. The sample contains around 250,000 distinct CDR3 sequences, roughly 12% of which appear only once. The sample also formed part of further work on yellow fever vaccine responses in identical twins.

The sample comprised memory (CD45RO+) T cells sorted from blood. These TCRs come from a woman aged 18 to 35 in good health.

The count of this clonotype is one. The chain recombines TRBV6-6 with TRBJ2-1; 11 bases agree with TRBD2. Germline-derived CDR1 and CDR2 are MNHNY and SVGAGI (reference sequence). This CDR3 comprises 18 residues. CDR3 coding DNA: TGTACCTGCAGTTTAGATACTAGCGGGAGTAGCTCCTACAATGAGCAGTTCTTC. It translates to CTCSLDTSGSSSYNEQFF.

This clonotype was counted at least ten times. The chain carries TRBV29-1 and TRBJ2-1; 12 positions match TRBD2. The V segment lost 7 bases and the J segment 15 bases; nucleotides outside the gene matches: 10. Germline CDR1 SQVTM, CDR2 ANQGSEA. This CDR3 comprises 12 residues. CDR3 in DNA: TGCAGCGCCGCGACTAGCGGGAGAGTAGGGTTCTTC. Translation: CSAATSGRVGFF.

This clonotype occurred a few times. The V and J genes are TRBV6-5 and TRBJ2-1; unclear D gene. V lost 1 base and J lost 9, with 16 bases in between. The CDR3 has 15 amino acids. CDR1 is MNHEY and CDR2 is SVGAGI in the germline V gene. Written as DNA, the CDR3 is TGTGCCAGCAGTTACTTGCCCCCAAAATATTCTGAGCAGTTCTTC. Translating gives CASSYLPPKYSEQFF.

This clonotype came up many times. V usage is TRBV24-1 and J usage is TRBJ2-5, with D possibly TRBD1 on 6 matching bases. V dropped 5 bases and J dropped 1 base, with 13 bases sitting between them. Germline V gene data show CDR1 as KGHDR and CDR2 as SFDVKD. CDR3 length: 15 amino acids. The CDR3 DNA sequence: TGTGCCACCAGTGGAACACAGGGCCGCCAAGAGACCCAGTACTTC. It is translated as CATSGTQGRQETQYF.

The chain is built from TRBV29-1 and TRBJ2-7; TRBD1 matches at 12 bases. CDR1 SQVTM and CDR2 ANQGSEA come from the germline V gene. With 5 bases clipped from V and 2 bases from J, the junction kept 19 bases outside the gene matches. The CDR3 is 19 amino acids. CDR3 in DNA: TGCAGCGTTTCCGCCCGGGGGACAGGGGGCGCCGGGTTCCCCTACGAGCAGTACTTC. Translating it yields CSVSARGTGGAGFPYEQYF.

This clonotype was seen a few times. The chain joins TRBV27 to TRBJ2-1; D could derive from TRBD1 or TRBD2 (5 bases each). Between the trimmed V and J ends, which lost 3 bases and 13 bases, there was a span of 13 bases. CDR1 and CDR2 (germline): MNHEY, SMNVEV (reference sequence). This CDR3 is built from 12 residues. The CDR3 nucleotides read TGTGCCAGCAGTTTTGGTGGTGGGGGACAGTTCTTC. Translating it yields CASSFGGGGQFF.

A few counts support this clonotype. The V and J genes are TRBV10-2 and TRBJ2-3; 8 bases map to TRBD2. The V gene end was trimmed by 4 bases and the J gene end by 6 bases; junction bases not matched to a gene: 9. Germline V gene lookup returns CDR1 WSHSY and CDR2 SAAADI. This CDR3 region has 15 residues. CDR3 amino acids: CASSGVSGSADTQYF. The CDR3 coding sequence is TGCGCCAGCAGTGGGGTCAGCGGGAGTGCGGATACGCAGTATTTT.

This clonotype was picked up a small number of times. V usage is TRBV7-9 and J usage is TRBJ2-5; 12 bases fit TRBD1. This CDR3 is built from 16 residues. The V gene end was trimmed by 5 bases and the J gene end by 1 base; junction bases not matched to a gene: 5. CDR1 SEHNR and CDR2 FQNEAQ come from the germline V gene (reference sequence). CDR3 nucleotide sequence: TGTGCCAGCAGCGCCGGGACAGGGGGCCCCCAAGAGACCCAGTACTTC. Amino acid sequence: CASSAGTGGPQETQYF.

The chain combines TRBV5-1 with TRBJ2-5, with 8 bases that match TRBD2. V was pared by 4 bases and J by 5 bases, with 10 bases of the junction left unmatched. Germline CDR1 and CDR2: SGHRS and YFSETQ. This CDR3 has 15 residues. CDR3 residues: CASSPTGTRGETQYF. The CDR3 DNA follows: TGCGCCAGCAGCCCCACCGGGACTAGGGGGGAGACCCAGTACTTC. Full variable domain (rest looked up from reference TRBV5-1 and TRBJ2-5): KAGVTQTPRYLIKTRGQQVTLSCSPISGHRSVSWYQQTPGQGLQFLFEYFSETQRNKGNFPGRFSGRQFSNSRSEMNVSTLELGDSALYLCASSPTGTRGETQYFGPGTRLLVL.

The table lists this clonotype with a few counts. The chain employs TRBV20-1 and TRBJ1-5; D perhaps matches TRBD1 (5 bases). This CDR3 has 14 residues. The germline V gene has CDR1 DFQATT and CDR2 SNEGSKA (reference sequence). V shed 1 base and J shed 2 bases, with 9 bases lying between them. The CDR3 sequence is CSARGGRGNQPQHF. The CDR3 nucleotides are TGCAGTGCTAGAGGGGGACGGGGCAATCAGCCCCAGCATTTT.

This chain uses TRBV20-1 with TRBJ1-4; no clear D gene. V dropped 6 bases and J dropped 7 bases, with 12 bases sitting between them. The CDR3 is 12 residues long. Germline loops: CDR1 DFQATT, CDR2 SNEGSKA (reference sequence). DNA of the CDR3: TGCAGTGCCCTTTTTTTGGGTGAAAAACTGTTTTTT. It yields the protein CSALFLGEKLFF.

This clonotype was detected only a few times. The rearrangement uses TRBV5-1 and TRBJ2-1; 7 nucleotides align to TRBD1. Germline V gene data show CDR1 as SGHRS and CDR2 as YFSETQ. V trimming: 1 base; J trimming: 6 bases; junction bases outside the gene matches: 10. The CDR3 extends over 16 amino acids. CDR3 nucleotide sequence: TGCGCCAGCAGCTTGCCAGGGGTGACAGGGTCCAATGAGCAGTTCTTC. Its translation is CASSLPGVTGSNEQFF.

This clonotype occurred a few times. The genes are TRBV7-8 and TRBJ2-7; 8 bases are shared with TRBD2. The CDR3 is 15 residues long. V dropped 3 bases and J dropped 2; count of bases not matched to a gene: 6. The V gene's germline CDR1 is SGHVS and CDR2 FQNEAQ. CDR3 protein: CASSFRSGRTYEQYF. The CDR3 DNA follows: TGTGCCAGCAGCTTTAGGAGCGGGAGAACCTACGAGCAGTACTTC.

The J gene is TRBJ2-1, the V gene TRBV3-1, with a weak D call TRBD2 (5 bases). CDR1 is LGHDT and CDR2 is YNNKEL in the germline V gene (reference sequence). Trimming shortened V by 3 bases and J by 15 bases, and 18 bases separated the two germline ends. There are 13 residues in the CDR3. In DNA, the CDR3 is TGTGCCAGCAGCCATGCGGTTTTGGACTCCTTGTTCTTC. Its protein is CASSHAVLDSLFF.